This TCR beta chain was observed in a study of blood T cells in healthy people across ages. A J-beta primer mix and a sample-barcoded 5' primer were used in a second PCR of about 7 to 12 cycles. In TCRdb, the 5' RACE reads were re-called with MiXCR into one record per CDR3 protein. This repertoire shows more than 600,000 distinct CDR3 sequences, roughly 25% found once; its top ten account for 9.4%. Trimming removed 1 base from V and 0 bases from J, with 16 bases in between. Germline CDR1 and CDR2: MGHRA and YSYEKL. The CDR3 consists of 19 residues. This clonotype was seen just once. Whenever a sample was processed, at least 6 million PBMCs were isolated. Another study also made use of these data, one on T cells of mothers and their children.

The gene calls are TRBV4-1 and TRBJ2-6; D possibly matches TRBD1 or TRBD2 (6 bases each). The specimen sequenced was blood. This clonotype was obtained from a boy aged 5-17 years in good health. The CDR3 here is CASSQVGGQGSSGANVLTF. As DNA, the CDR3 is TGCGCCAGCAGCCAAGTAGGAGGGCAGGGGAGCTCTGGGGCCAACGTCCTGACTTTC.